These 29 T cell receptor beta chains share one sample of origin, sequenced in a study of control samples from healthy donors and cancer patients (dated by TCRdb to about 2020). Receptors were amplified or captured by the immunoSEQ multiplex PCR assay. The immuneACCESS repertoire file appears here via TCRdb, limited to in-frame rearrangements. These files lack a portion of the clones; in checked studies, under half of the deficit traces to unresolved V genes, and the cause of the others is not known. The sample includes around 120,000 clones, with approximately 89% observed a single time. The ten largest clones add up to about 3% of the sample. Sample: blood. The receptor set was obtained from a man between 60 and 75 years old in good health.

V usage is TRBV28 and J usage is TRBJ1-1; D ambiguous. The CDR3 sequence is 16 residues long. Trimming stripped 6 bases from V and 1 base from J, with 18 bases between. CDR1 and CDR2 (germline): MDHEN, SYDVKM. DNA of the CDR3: TGTGCCAGCAGCCCGTCGATAGGCATCGGGAACACTGAAGCTTTCTTT. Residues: CASSPSIGIGNTEAFF.

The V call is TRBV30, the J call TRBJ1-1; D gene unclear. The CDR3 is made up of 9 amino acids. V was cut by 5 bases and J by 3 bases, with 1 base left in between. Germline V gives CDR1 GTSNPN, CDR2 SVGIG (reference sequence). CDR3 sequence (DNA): TGTGCCTGGTACACTGAAGCTTTCTTT. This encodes CAWYTEAFF.

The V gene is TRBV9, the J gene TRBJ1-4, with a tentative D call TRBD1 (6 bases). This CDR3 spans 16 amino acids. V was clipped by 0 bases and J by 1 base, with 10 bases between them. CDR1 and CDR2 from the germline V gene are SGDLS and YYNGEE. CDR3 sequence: CASSVARGGTNEKLFF. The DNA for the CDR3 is TGTGCCAGCAGCGTAGCCAGGGGCGGAACTAATGAAAAACTGTTTTTT.

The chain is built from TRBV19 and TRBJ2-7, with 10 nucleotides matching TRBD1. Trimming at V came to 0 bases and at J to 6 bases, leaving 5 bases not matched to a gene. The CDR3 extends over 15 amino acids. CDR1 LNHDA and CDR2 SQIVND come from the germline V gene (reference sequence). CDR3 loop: CASSIEGQGSREQYF. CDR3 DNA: TGTGCCAGTAGTATAGAGGGACAGGGGTCCCGCGAGCAGTACTTC.

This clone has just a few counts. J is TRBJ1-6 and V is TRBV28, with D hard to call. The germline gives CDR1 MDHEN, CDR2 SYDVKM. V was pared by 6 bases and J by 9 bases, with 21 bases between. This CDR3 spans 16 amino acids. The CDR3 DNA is TGTGCCAGCAGCTTTACCGACTCCCTGGCGGGTTCACCCCTCCACTTT. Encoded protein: CASSFTDSLAGSPLHF. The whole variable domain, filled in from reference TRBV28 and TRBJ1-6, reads DVKVTQSSRYLVKRTGEKVFLECVQDMDHENMFWYRQDPGLGLRLIYFSYDVKMKEKGDIPEGYSVSREKKERFSLILESASTNQTSMYLCASSFTDSLAGSPLHFGNGTRLTVT.

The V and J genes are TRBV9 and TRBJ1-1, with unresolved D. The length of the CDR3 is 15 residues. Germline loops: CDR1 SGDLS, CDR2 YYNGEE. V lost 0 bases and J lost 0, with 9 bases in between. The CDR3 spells CASSVVPDMNTEAFF. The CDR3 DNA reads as TGTGCCAGCAGCGTAGTGCCAGATATGAACACTGAAGCTTTCTTT. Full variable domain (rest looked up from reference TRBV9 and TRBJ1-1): DSGVTQTPKHLITATGQRVTLRCSPRSGDLSVYWYQQSLDQGLQFLIQYYNGEERAKGNILERFSAQQFPDLHSELNLSSLELGDSALYFCASSVVPDMNTEAFFGQGTRLTVV.

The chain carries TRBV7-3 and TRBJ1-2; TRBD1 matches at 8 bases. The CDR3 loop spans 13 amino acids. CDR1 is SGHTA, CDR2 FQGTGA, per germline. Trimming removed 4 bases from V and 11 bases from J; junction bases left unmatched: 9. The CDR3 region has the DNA TGTGCCAGCAGCTCTACTACCGGGACAGGATACACCTTC. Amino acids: CASSSTTGTGYTF.

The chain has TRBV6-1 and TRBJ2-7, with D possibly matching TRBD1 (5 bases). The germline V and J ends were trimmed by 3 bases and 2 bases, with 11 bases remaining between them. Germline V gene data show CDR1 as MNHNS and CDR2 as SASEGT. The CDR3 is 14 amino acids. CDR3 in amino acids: CASSDFDRPYEQYF. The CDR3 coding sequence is TGTGCCAGCAGTGATTTTGACAGACCCTACGAGCAGTACTTC.

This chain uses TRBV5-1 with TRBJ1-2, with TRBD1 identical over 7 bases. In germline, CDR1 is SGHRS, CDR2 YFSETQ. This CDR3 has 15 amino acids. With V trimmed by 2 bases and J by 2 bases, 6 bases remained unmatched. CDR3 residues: CASSFRGGSNYGYTF. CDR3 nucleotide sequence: TGCGCCAGCAGCTTCAGAGGGGGCTCCAACTATGGCTACACCTTC.

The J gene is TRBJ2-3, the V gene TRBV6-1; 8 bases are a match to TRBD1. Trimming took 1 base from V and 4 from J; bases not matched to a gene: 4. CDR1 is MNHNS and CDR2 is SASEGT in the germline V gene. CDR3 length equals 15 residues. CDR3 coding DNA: TGTGCCAGCAGTGAAGGGCAGGGGGCCCCAGATACGCAGTATTTT. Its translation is CASSEGQGAPDTQYF.

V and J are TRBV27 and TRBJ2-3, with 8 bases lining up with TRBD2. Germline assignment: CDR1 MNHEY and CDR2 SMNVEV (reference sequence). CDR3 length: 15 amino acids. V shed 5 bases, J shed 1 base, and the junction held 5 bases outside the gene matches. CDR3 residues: CASSPGLGGTDTQYF. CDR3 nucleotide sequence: TGTGCCAGCAGTCCGGGACTAGGGGGCACAGATACGCAGTATTTT.

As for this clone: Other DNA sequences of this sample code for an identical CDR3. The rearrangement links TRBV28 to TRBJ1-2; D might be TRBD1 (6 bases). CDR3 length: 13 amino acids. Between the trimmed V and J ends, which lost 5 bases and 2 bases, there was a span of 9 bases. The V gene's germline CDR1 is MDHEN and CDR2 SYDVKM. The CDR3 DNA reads TGTGCCAGCAGTCCCACAGGGAACTATGGCTACACCTTC. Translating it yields CASSPTGNYGYTF.

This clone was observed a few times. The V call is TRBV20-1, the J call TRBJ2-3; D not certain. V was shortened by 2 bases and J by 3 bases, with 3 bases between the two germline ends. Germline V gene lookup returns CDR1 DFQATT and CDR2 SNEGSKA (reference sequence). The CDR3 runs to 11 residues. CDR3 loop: CSARQTDTQYF. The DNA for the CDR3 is TGCAGTGCTAGACAAACAGATACGCAGTATTTT.

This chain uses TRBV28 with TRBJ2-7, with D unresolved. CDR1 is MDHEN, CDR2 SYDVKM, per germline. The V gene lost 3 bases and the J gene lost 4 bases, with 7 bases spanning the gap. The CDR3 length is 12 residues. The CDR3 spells CASSFGPYEQYF. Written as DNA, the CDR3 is TGTGCCAGCAGTTTTGGACCTTACGAGCAGTACTTC.

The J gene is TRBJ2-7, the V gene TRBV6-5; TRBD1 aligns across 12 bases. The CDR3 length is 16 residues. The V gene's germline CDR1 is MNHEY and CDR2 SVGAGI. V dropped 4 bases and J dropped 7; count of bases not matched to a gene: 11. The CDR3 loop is CASSSGAGTGGAEQYF. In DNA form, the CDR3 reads TGTGCCAGCAGTTCCGGGGCCGGGACAGGGGGCGCGGAGCAGTACTTC.

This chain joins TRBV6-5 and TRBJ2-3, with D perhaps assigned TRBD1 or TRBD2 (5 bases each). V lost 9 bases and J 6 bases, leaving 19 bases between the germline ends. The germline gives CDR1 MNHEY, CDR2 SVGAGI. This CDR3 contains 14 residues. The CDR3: CASDRSGGQDTQYF. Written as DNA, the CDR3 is TGTGCCAGTGACCGGTCTGGGGGTCAGGATACGCAGTATTTT.

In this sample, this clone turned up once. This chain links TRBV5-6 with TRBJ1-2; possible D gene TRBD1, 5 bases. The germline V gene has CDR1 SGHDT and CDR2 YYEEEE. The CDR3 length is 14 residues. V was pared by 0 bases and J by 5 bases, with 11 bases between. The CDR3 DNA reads TGTGCCAGCAGCTTGGGGGGGAATAGTTATGGCTACACCTTC. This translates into CASSLGGNSYGYTF.

Here the CDR3 reads CASSRSNTEAFF. The CDR3 DNA is TGTGCCAGCAGCCGGAGTAACACTGAAGCTTTCTTT. The chain combines TRBV3-1 (or the pseudogene TRBV3-2) with TRBJ1-1; the D is unclear. From germline, CDR1 is LGHDT and CDR2 YNNKEL (reference sequence). This CDR3 comprises 12 residues. Between the trimmed V and J ends, which lost 4 bases and 2 bases, there was a span of 5 bases.

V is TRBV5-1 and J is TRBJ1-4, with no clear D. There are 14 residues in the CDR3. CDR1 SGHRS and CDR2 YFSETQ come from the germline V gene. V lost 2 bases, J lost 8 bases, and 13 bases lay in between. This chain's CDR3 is CASSLGQVEEKLFF. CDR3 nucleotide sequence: TGCGCCAGCAGCTTAGGGCAGGTGGAAGAAAAACTGTTTTTT.

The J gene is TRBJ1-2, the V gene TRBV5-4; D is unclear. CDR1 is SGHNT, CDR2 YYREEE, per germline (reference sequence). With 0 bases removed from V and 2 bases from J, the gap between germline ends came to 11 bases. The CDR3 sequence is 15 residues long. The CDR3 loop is CASSLAAAKNYGYTF. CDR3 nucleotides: TGTGCCAGCAGCTTGGCGGCAGCAAAGAACTATGGCTACACCTTC.

CDR3 bases: TGTGCCAGCAGTCGGGGGATAGGGGCCTATGGCTACACCTTC. Its protein is CASSRGIGAYGYTF. The V gene is TRBV28, the J gene TRBJ1-2; a possible D gene is TRBD1 (5 bases). The CDR3 runs 14 residues. V lost 5 bases to trimming and J lost 4 bases, with 14 bases between them. The germline CDR1 and CDR2 sequences are MDHEN and SYDVKM.

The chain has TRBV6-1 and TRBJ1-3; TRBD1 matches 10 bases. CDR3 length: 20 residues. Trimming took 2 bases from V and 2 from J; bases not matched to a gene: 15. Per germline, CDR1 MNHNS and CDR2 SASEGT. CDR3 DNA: TGTGCCAGCAGTGAATTTTTAGTTATCCCCGGGACAGGGGCTGGAAACACCATATATTTT. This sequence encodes CASSEFLVIPGTGAGNTIYF.

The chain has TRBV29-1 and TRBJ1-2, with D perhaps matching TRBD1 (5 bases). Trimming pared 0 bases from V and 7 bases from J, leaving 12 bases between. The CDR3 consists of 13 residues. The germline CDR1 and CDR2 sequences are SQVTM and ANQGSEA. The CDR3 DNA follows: TGCAGCGTTGAAGATCGGGGCCTGGCTGGCTACACCTTC. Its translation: CSVEDRGLAGYTF. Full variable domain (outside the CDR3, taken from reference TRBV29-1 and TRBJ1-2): SAVISQKPSRDICQRGTSLTIQCQVDSQVTMMFWYRQQPGQSLTLIATANQGSEATYESGFVIDKFPISRPNLTFSTLTVSNMSPEDSSIYLCSVEDRGLAGYTFGSGTRLTVV.

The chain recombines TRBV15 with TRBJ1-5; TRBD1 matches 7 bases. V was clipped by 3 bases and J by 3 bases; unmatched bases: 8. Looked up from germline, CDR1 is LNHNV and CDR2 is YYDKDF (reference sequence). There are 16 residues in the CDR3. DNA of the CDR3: TGTGCCACCAGCAGTGGGGACAGCAGGTTCAATCAGCCCCAGCATTTT. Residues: CATSSGDSRFNQPQHF.

Here the CDR3 DNA reads TGTGCCAGCATCTTGTTTGAGGGGCTGGGCTACACCTTC. Its protein is CASILFEGLGYTF. This sequence joins TRBV6-5 and TRBJ1-2, with D possibly matching TRBD1 (5 bases). Trimming removed 7 bases at V and 8 bases at J, with 17 bases between. Germline loops: CDR1 MNHEY, CDR2 SVGAGI. The CDR3 extends over 13 amino acids.

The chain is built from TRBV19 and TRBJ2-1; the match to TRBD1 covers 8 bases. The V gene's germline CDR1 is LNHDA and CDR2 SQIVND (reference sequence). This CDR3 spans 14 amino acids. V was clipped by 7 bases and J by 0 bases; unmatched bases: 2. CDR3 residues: CASKQGGSYNEQFF. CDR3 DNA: TGTGCCAGTAAACAGGGGGGCTCCTACAATGAGCAGTTCTTC.

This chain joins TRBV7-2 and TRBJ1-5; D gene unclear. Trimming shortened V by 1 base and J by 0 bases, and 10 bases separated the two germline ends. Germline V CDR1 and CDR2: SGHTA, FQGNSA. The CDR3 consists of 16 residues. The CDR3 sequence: CASSLVAGNSNQPQHF. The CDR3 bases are TGTGCCAGCAGCTTAGTGGCAGGAAATAGCAATCAGCCCCAGCATTTT.

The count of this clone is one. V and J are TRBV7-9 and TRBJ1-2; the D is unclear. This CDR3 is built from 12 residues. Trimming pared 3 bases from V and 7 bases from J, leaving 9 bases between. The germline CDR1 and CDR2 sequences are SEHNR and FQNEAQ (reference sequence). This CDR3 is CASSFTWGGYTF. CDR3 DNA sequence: TGTGCCAGCAGCTTTACGTGGGGTGGCTACACCTTC.

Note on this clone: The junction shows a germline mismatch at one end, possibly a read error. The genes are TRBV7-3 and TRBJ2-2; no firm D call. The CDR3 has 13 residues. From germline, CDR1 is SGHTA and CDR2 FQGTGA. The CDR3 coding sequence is TGTGCCAGCAGTTTAATTAACACCGGGGAGCTGTTTTTT. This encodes CASSLINTGELFF.